This record covers a single TCR delta chain. Its antigen is currently unknown. Given a far larger clone just one base away, this is likely a sequencing read error. The sample belongs to a study of γδ T cells in repeated Plasmodium falciparum infection. Regarding the study as a whole: Malian children's Vdelta2-negative repertoires appeared more expanded and less diverse than Australians'. The Malian cohort came from a small rural village of predominantly one ethnic group.

TCRdb reapplied CATT to the multiplex PCR reads. The data hold 75,000 to 100,000 delta-chain clones, with over 1.3% observed a single time. Vgamma9/Vdelta2+ and Vdelta2-negative gammadelta T cells were flow-sorted from PBMC for bulk sequencing. Trimming removed 5 bases at V and 1 base at J, with 27 bases between. Germline CDR1 reads TSWWSYY; CDR2 reads QGS. The CDR3 runs 22 residues. The receptor comes from a pool of human donors (malaria-infected and uninfected, not separated). V gene TRDV1 combines with J gene TRDJ3; D may be TRDD3 (6 bases). The J gene, absent from TCRdb, was called here by matching the DNA to germline. Sequenced input: gamma-delta T cells from blood. In DNA, the CDR3 is TGTGCTCTTGGGCCCCACCCTACACGGGGATCCCCTAAGTCCTGGGACACCCGACAGATGTTTTTC. It is translated as CALGPHPTRGSPKSWDTRQMFF.